The sample holds many counts of the clone carrying this T cell receptor beta chain. The antigen is not known. The sample is drawn from a study of blood T cells in healthy people across ages. Overall study: Template switching caught about one barcoded beta molecule for each two T cells.

For the second PCR, which ran for roughly 6 to 12 cycles, a sample-barcoded 5' primer and a J-beta primer mix were used. MiXCR, run by TCRdb on the 5' RACE reads, gives a single entry per CDR3 protein. The table lists 1 million to 1.2 million distinct CDR3 sequences, more than 30% of them singletons. The CDR3 spans 13 residues. In germline, CDR1 is SGHRS, CDR2 YFSETQ. V shed 0 bases and J shed 9 bases, with 12 bases lying between them. Study-level results: Long-lived donors carried more naive CD4+ cells and greater diversity than aged donors.

The chain has TRBV5-1 and TRBJ1-2; D is undetermined. The TCR sequence derives from a man aged 18 to 30 in good health. Input material: blood. CDR3: CASSLDSLLRYTF. The CDR3 nucleotides are TGCGCCAGCAGCTTGGACAGTCTTTTACGCTACACCTTC.